The subject of this entry is one TCR beta chain. This sample is part of a study of blood T cell repertoires in COVID-19. Study-wide background: Some COVID-19 samples were acute and others convalescent; all came from the United States, Italy and Spain.

Original data processing: Amplification of reference gene primers provided the estimated nucleated cell counts. Assay used: immunoSEQ multiplex PCR; TCRdb lists only in-frame clones, some missing. Clonal size and the V and J genes are those of that table, whereas D and trimming came from the DNA. Of roughly 43,000 clones listed, around 84% are singletons. Trimming took off 3 bases at V and 3 bases at J, with 9 bases between the two ends. Germline V gene lookup returns CDR1 ENHRY and CDR2 SYGVKD. The CDR3 runs 13 residues. Sequenced material: peripheral blood. The chain uses TRBV10-3 and TRBJ2-7; D perhaps matches TRBD1 (5 bases). This sequence was found in a woman aged 70-85 years in a cohort sampled during active COVID-19. The CDR3 loop reads CAISDSQGYEQYF. For the CDR3, the DNA is TGTGCCATCAGTGACTCCCAGGGCTACGAGCAGTACTTC.